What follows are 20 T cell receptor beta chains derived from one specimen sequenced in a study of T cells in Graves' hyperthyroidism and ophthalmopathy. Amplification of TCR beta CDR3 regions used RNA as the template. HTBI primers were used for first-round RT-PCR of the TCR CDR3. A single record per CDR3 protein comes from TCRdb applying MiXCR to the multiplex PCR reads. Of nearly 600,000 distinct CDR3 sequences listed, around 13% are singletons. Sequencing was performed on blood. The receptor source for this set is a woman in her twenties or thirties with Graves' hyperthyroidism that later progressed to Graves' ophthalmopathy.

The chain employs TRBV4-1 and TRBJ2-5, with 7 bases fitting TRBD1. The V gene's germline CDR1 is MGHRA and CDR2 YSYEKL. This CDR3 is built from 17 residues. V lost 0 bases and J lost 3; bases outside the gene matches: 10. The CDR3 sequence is CASSQDPSGGMEETQYF. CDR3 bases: TGCGCCAGCAGCCAAGATCCTTCAGGGGGAATGGAAGAGACCCAGTACTTC.

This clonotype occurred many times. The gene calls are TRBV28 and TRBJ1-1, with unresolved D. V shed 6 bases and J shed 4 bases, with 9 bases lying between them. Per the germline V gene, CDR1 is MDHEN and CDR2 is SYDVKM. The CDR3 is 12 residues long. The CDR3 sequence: CASRTLRTEAFF. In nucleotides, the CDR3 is TGTGCCAGCAGGACTCTACGCACTGAAGCTTTCTTT.

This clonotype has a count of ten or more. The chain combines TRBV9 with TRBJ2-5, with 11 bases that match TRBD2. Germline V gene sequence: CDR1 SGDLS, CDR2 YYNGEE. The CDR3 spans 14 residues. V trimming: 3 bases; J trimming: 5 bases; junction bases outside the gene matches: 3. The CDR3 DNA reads TGTGCCAGCAGCGAACTAGCGGGAGTTGAGACCCAGTACTTC. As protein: CASSELAGVETQYF.

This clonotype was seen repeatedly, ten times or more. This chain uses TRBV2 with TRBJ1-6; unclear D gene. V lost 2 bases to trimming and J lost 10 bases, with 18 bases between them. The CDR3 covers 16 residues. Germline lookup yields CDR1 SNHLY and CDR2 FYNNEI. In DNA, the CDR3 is TGTGCCAGCAGTGAAATTGTTACAGTAGAGGGATCACCCCTCCACTTT. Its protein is CASSEIVTVEGSPLHF.

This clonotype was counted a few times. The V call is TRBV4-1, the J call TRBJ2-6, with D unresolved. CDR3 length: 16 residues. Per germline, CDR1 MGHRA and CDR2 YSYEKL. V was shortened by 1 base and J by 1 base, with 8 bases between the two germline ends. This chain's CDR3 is CASSQAGISGANVLTF. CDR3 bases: TGCGCCAGCAGCCAAGCAGGCATATCTGGGGCCAACGTCCTGACTTTC.

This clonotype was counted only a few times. The CDR3 coding sequence is TGTGCCAGCAGTGTCGGGACAGGGTACACCGGGGAGCTGTTTTTT. Protein product: CASSVGTGYTGELFF. V is TRBV25-1 and J is TRBJ2-2; the match to TRBD1 covers 9 bases. V lost 4 bases to trimming and J lost 3 bases; unmatched junction nucleotides: 3. Germline CDR1 MGHDK, CDR2 SYGVNS. This CDR3 contains 15 residues.

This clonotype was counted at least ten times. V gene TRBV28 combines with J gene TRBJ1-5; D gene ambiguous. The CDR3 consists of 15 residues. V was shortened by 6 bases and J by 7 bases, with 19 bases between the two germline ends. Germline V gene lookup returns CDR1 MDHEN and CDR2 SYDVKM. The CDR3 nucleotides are TGTGCCAGCAGCTCCCCCAGGAGGGATGGGCAGCCCCAGCATTTT. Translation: CASSSPRRDGQPQHF. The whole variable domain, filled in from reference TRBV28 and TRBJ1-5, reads DVKVTQSSRYLVKRTGEKVFLECVQDMDHENMFWYRQDPGLGLRLIYFSYDVKMKEKGDIPEGYSVSREKKERFSLILESASTNQTSMYLCASSSPRRDGQPQHFGDGTRLSIL.

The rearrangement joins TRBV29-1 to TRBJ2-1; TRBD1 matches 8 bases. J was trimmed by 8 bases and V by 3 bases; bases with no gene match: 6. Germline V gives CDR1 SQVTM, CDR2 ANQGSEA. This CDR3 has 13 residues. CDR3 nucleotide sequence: TGCAGCGTTGAGGACGACAGGGGACATGAGCAGTTCTTC. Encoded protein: CSVEDDRGHEQFF.

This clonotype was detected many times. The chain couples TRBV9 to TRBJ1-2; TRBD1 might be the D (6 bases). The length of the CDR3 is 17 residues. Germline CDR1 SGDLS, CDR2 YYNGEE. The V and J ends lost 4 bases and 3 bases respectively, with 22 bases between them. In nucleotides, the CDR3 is TGTGCCAGCAGCCCTCAAACAGGGTTTTTAGGATACTATGGCTACACCTTC. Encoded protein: CASSPQTGFLGYYGYTF.

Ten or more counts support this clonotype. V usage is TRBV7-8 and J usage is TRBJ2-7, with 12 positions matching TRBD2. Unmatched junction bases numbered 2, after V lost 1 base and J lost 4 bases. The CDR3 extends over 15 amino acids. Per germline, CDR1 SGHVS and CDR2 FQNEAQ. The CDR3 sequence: CASSLVGTSGYEQYF. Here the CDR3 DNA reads TGTGCCAGCAGCTTAGTCGGGACTAGCGGGTACGAGCAGTACTTC.

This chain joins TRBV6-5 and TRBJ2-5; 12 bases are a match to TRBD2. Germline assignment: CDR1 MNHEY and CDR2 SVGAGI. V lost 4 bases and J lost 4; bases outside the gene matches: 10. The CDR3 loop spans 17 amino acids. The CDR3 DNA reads TGTGCCAGCAGTTTTAAGCCTCCGGGACTAGCGGGAGAGACCCAGTACTTC. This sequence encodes CASSFKPPGLAGETQYF.

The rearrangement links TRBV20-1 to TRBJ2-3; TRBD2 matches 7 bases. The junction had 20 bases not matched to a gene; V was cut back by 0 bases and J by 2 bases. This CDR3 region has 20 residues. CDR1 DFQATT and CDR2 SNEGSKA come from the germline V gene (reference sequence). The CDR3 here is CSARDRPASGYLVATDTQYF. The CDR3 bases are TGCAGTGCTAGAGATAGGCCCGCTAGCGGATACCTAGTTGCCACAGATACGCAGTATTTT.

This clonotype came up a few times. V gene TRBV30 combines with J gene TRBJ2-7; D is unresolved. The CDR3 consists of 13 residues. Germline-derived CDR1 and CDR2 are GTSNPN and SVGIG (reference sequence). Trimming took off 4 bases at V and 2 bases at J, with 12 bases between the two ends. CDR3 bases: TGTGCCTGGAATTCCCCAAGCGCCTACGAGCAGTACTTC. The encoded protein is CAWNSPSAYEQYF.

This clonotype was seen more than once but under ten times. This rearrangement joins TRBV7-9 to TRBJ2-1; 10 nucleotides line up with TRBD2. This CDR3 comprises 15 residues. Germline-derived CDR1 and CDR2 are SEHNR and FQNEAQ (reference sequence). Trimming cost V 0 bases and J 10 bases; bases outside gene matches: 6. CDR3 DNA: TGTGCCAGCAGCTTAGCTAGCGGGAGGACGGACGAGCAGTTCTTC. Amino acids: CASSLASGRTDEQFF.

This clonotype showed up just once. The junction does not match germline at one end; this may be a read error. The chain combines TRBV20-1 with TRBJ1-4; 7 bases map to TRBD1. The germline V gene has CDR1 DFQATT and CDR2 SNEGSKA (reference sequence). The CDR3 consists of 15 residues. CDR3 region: CGANQDRSDNEKLFF. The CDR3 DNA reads TGCGGTGCTAACCAGGACAGGTCCGATAATGAAAAACTGTTTTTT.

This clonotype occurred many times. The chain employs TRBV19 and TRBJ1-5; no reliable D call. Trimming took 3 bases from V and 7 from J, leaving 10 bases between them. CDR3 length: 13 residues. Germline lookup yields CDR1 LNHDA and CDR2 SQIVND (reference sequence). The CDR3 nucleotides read TGTGCCAGTAGTATGACGGGAAACCAGCCCCAGCATTTT. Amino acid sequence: CASSMTGNQPQHF.

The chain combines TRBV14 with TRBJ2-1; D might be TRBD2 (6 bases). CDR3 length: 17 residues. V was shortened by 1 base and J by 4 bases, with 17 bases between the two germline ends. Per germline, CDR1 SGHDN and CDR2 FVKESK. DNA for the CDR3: TGTGCCAGCAGCCAAGGCCATACGGGAGCAAGGTACAATGAGCAGTTCTTC. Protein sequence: CASSQGHTGARYNEQFF.

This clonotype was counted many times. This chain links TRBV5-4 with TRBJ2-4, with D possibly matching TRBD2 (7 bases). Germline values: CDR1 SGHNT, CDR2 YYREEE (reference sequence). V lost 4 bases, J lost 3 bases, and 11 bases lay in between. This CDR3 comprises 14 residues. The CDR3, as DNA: TGTGCCAGCAGCGAGGGAGGGGGCAAAAACATTCAGTACTTC. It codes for CASSEGGGKNIQYF.

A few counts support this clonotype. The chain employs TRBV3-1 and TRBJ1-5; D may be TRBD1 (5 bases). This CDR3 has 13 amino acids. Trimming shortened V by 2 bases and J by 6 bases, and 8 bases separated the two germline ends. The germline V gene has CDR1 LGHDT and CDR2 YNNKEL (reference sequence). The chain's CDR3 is CASSQPGGQPQHF. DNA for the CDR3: TGTGCCAGCAGCCAACCTGGGGGTCAGCCCCAGCATTTT.

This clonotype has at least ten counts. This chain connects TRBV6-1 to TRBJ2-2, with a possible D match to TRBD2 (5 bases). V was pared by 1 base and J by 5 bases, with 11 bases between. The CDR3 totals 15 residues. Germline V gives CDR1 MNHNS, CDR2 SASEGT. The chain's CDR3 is CASSEVTGSTGELFF. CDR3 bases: TGTGCCAGCAGTGAAGTGACGGGATCTACCGGGGAGCTGTTTTTT.